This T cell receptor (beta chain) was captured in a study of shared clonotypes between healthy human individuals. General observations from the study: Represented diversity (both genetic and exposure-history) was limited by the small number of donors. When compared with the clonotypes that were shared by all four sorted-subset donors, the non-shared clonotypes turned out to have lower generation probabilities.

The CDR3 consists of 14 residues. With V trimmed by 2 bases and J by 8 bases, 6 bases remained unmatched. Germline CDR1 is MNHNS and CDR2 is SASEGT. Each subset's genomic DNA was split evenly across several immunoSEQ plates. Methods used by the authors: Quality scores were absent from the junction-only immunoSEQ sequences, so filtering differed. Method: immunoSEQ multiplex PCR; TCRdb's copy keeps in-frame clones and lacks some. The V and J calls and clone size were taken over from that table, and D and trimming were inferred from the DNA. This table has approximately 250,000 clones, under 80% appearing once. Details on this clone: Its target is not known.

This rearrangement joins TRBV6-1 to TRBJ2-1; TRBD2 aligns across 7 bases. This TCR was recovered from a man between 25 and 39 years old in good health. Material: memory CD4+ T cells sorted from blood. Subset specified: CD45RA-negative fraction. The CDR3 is CASSERTRGHEQFF. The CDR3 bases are TGTGCCAGCAGTGAAAGGACTAGGGGCCATGAGCAGTTCTTC.